Each of the 8 T cell receptor beta chains below was sequenced from the same sample in a study of shared T cell receptors in the human thymus. TCRdb's copy holds only in-frame clones and misses some; the assay was immunoSEQ multiplex PCR. In the table there are hundreds of thousands of clones, around 87% of which are singletons. These same records also appear under a second study, on human thymus T cells.

What was sequenced was thymocytes. The receptors originated from a boy in the first two years of life with a congenital heart defect.

This clone was seen only once. V is TRBV7-2 and J is TRBJ2-7, with 7 bases aligning to TRBD2. The germline V gene has CDR1 SGHTA and CDR2 FQGNSA. The CDR3 length is 15 residues. With V trimmed by 4 bases and J by 0 bases, 6 bases remained unmatched. The CDR3 nucleotides read TGTGCCAGCAGCTCAGTTAGCGGGCACTCCTACGAGCAGTACTTC. Residues: CASSSVSGHSYEQYF. Based on the CDR3 plus reference TRBV7-2 and TRBJ2-7, the full variable domain is GAGVSQSPSNKVTEKGKDVELRCDPISGHTALYWYRQSLGQGLEFLIYFQGNSAPDKSGLPSDRFSAERTGGSVSTLTIQRTQQEDSAVYLCASSSVSGHSYEQYFGPGTRLTVT.

The gene calls are TRBV5-4 and TRBJ1-3; D is possibly TRBD1 (6 bases). Germline CDR1 reads SGHNT; CDR2 reads YYREEE (reference sequence). The CDR3 is made up of 14 amino acids. Trimming left V 1 base short and J 3 bases short, with 8 bases between. The CDR3 coding sequence is TGTGCCAGCAGCTTGTCAGGGGATGGAAACACCATATATTTT. Translated, it gives CASSLSGDGNTIYF.

The chain carries TRBV5-1 and TRBJ2-3; D gene uncertain. The V and J ends lost 0 bases and 10 bases respectively, with 12 bases between them. Germline V gives CDR1 SGHRS, CDR2 YFSETQ. This CDR3 has 13 residues. The CDR3 reads CASSLVGQASQYF. In DNA, the CDR3 is TGCGCCAGCAGCTTGGTGGGCCAGGCATCGCAGTATTTT.

This chain links TRBV30 with TRBJ2-3; D unclear. Germline CDR1 is GTSNPN and CDR2 is SVGIG (reference sequence). The CDR3 is 12 residues long. Trimming shortened V by 4 bases and J by 2 bases, and 7 bases separated the two germline ends. CDR3 coding DNA: TGTGCCTGGACAGGATACACAGATACGCAGTATTTT. It yields the protein CAWTGYTDTQYF. Full variable domain (missing parts from reference TRBV30 and TRBJ2-3): SQTIHQWPATLVQPVGSPLSLECTVEGTSNPNLYWYRQAAGRGLQLLFYSVGIGQISSEVPQNLSASRPQDRQFILSSKKLLLSDSGFYLCAWTGYTDTQYFGPGTRLTVL.

Concerning this clone itself: Compared with germline, one end of the junction differs, possibly owing to a read error. Here the CDR3 reads CASSEEDRWGEQYF. CDR3 DNA: TGCGCCAGCAGCGAAGAGGACAGATGGGGCGAGCAGTACTTC. V gene TRBV4-3 combines with J gene TRBJ2-7; a weak D match, TRBD1 (6 bases). Germline loops: CDR1 LGHNA, CDR2 YSLEER. The CDR3 spans 14 residues.

V is TRBV28 and J is TRBJ2-7, with 7 bases lining up with TRBD1. Germline CDR1 is MDHEN and CDR2 is SYDVKM. J lost 10 bases, V lost 5 bases, and 8 bases had no gene match. CDR3 length equals 12 residues. The CDR3 loop is CASSRKTGVQYF. CDR3 bases: TGTGCCAGCAGTCGTAAAACAGGGGTACAGTACTTC.

The chain recombines TRBV7-2 with TRBJ2-3, with 8 bases aligning to TRBD1. After removal of 5 bases from V and 5 bases from J, the junction contained 9 bases not matched to a gene. The CDR3 has 15 amino acids. The germline V gene encodes CDR1 SGHTA and CDR2 FQGNSA. CDR3: CASSPTGQAIDTQYF. The CDR3 DNA reads TGTGCCAGCAGCCCGACGGGACAGGCTATAGATACGCAGTATTTT. The whole variable domain, remainder taken from reference TRBV7-2 and TRBJ2-3, is GAGVSQSPSNKVTEKGKDVELRCDPISGHTALYWYRQSLGQGLEFLIYFQGNSAPDKSGLPSDRFSAERTGGSVSTLTIQRTQQEDSAVYLCASSPTGQAIDTQYFGPGTRLTVL.

The V and J genes are TRBV28 and TRBJ2-2; 9 positions match TRBD2. Germline V CDR1 and CDR2: MDHEN, SYDVKM. Trimming removed 3 bases from V and 3 bases from J; junction bases left unmatched: 17. This CDR3 spans 20 amino acids. CDR3 in amino acids: CASSFFFPNSGRGDTGELFF. CDR3 coding DNA: TGTGCCAGCAGTTTCTTCTTCCCAAATAGCGGGAGAGGGGACACCGGGGAGCTGTTTTTT.